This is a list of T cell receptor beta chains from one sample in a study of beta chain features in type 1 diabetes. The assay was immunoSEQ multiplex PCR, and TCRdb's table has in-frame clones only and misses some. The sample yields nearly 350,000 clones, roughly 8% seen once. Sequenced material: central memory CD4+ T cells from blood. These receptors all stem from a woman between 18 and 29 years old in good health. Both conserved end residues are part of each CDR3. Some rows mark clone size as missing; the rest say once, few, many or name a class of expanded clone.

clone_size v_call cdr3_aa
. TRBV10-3 CAISDRDRAQGYTF
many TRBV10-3 CAISEEVDNEQFF
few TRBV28 CASSRTSGRTGELFF
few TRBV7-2 CASSLYGIGSYEQYF
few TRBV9 CASSVGTGLGAYEQYF
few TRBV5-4 CASSKNTNGPYNEQFF
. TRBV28 CASRSGGETQYF
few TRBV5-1 CASSPGTSNTDTQYF
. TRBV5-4 CASSPGTGRGIREQYF
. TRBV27 CASSLDRGSYNEQFF
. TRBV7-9 CASSTNAPGLSSYNEQFF
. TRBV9 CASSPGTSGVYSYNEQFF
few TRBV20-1 CSAIAGSGQYF
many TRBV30 CAWSLGGDYNEQFF
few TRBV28 CASAGMTGELFF
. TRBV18 CASSPAISSGNTIYF
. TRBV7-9 CASSLVGGPTDTQYF
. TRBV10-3 CAISGTLTGGGEQFF
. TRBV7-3 CASSLRDGETQYF
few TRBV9 CASSTEGRTDTQYF
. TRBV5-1 CASSTGETEAFF
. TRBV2 CASKNQAGVYEQYF
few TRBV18 CASSPMQGAETQYF
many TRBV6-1 CASSTGVGNEQFF
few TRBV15 CATSRDPSGVYNEQFF
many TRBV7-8 CASSLNIAGGINKNIQYF
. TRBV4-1 CASSQLAMGYGYTF
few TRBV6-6 CASSSEKTGGIYEQYF
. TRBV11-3 CASSLGDSYEQYF
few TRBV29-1 CSASGTSSSYEQYF
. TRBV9 CASSSQWGLQYF
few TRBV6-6 CASNPPELTEAFF
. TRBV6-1 CASPDLQGTEAFF
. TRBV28 CASSPRPGQGRETQYF
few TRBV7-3 CASSKTVNTEAFF
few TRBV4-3 CASSQDYGLVNYGYTF
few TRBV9 CASSVAGQDTEAFF
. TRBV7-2 CASSSRTSGYNEQFF
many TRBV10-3 CAISVAGGYQETQYF
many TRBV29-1 CSVVNSGNTIYF
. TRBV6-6 CASSYATSSGANVLTF
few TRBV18 CASSLIGETYNEQFF
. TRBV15 CATSRVGTNNEQFF
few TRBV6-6 CASSYSISSRNGYTF
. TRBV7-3 CASSDYLGNEQFF
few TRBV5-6 CASSNLAGPDTQYF
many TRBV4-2 CASSQDPQGRRVGNEQFF
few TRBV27 CASSLSGTLTYEQYF
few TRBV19 CASRRRVGATGELFF
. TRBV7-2 CASSLGLEGHGGYTF
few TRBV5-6 CASSLADAYTEAFF